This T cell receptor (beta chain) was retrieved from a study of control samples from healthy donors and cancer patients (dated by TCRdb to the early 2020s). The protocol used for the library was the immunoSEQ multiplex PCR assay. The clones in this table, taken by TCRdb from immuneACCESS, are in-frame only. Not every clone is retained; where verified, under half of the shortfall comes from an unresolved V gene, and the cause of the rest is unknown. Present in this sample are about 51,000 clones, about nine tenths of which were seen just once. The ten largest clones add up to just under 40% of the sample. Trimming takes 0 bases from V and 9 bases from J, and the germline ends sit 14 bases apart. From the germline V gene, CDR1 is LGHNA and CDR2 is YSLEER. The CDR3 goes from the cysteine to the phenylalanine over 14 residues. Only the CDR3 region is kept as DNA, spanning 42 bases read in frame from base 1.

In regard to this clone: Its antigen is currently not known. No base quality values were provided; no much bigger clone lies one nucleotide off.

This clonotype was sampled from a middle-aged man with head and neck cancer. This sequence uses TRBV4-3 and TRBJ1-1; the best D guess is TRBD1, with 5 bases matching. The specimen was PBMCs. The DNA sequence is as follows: TGCGCCAGCAGCCAAGATCAAGCGGGGGAGAAAGCTTTCTTT. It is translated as CASSQDQAGEKAFF.